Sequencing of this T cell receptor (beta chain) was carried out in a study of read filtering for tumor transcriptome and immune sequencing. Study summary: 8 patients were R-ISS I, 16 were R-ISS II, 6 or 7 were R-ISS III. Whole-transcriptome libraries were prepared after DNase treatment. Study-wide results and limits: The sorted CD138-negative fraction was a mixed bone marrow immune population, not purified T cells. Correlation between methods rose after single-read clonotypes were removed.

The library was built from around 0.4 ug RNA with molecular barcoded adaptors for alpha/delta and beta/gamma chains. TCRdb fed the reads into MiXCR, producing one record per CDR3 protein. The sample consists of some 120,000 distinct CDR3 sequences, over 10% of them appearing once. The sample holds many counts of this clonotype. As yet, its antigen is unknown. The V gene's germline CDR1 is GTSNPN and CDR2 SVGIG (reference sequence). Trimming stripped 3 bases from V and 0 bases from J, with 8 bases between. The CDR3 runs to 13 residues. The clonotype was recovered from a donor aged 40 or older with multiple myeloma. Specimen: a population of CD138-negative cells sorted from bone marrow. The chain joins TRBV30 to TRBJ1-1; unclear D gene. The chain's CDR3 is CAWRRSMNTEAFF. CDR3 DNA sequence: TGTGCCTGGAGGCGAAGCATGAACACTGAAGCTTTCTTT.